Listed here are 9 T cell receptor beta chains from one sample, sequenced in a study of shared clonotypes between healthy human individuals. Repertoires were generated with immunoSEQ multiplex PCR, while TCRdb's copy carries only in-frame clones and drops some. The table has about 2,200,000 clones, about 92% seen once. Naive CD8 cells were CD45RO-negative, positively selected for CCR7, excluding terminally differentiated effector memory CD45RA+ cells. The sequencing input was naive CD8+ T cells from PBMCs. Receptors originate from a man aged 18-30 years in good health. Some clones in this sample may be carry-over from other donors' samples.

In regard to this clone: This sample includes further DNA sequences coding for the same CDR3. The V call is TRBV9, the J call TRBJ1-5; a possible D gene is TRBD1 (5 bases). The CDR3 loop spans 15 amino acids. Looked up from germline, CDR1 is SGDLS and CDR2 is YYNGEE. With 3 bases removed from V and 3 bases from J, the gap between germline ends came to 13 bases. The DNA for the CDR3 is TGTGCCAGCAGCGCCGGGACTGCAGTCAATCAGCCCCAGCATTTT. As protein: CASSAGTAVNQPQHF.

This clone was recorded a few times. V is TRBV14 and J is TRBJ2-7; D unresolved. Trimming left V 3 bases short and J 5 bases short, with 14 bases between. This CDR3 is built from 14 residues. From germline, CDR1 is SGHDN and CDR2 FVKESK. The CDR3 sequence: CASSHLPGVDEQYF. CDR3 nucleotides: TGTGCCAGCAGCCATCTCCCTGGGGTGGACGAGCAGTACTTC.

This sequence joins TRBV28 and TRBJ1-5; possible D gene TRBD1, 5 bases. The CDR3 is 14 amino acids. V was pared by 6 bases and J by 6 bases, with 15 bases between. Germline values: CDR1 MDHEN, CDR2 SYDVKM. The CDR3 region has the DNA TGTGCCAGCAGGGTTCGGGGGGGAGGTCAGCCCCAGCATTTT. Amino acid sequence: CASRVRGGGQPQHF.

This clone was detected once. V and J are TRBV2 and TRBJ2-7; 10 bases match TRBD1. CDR1 SNHLY and CDR2 FYNNEI come from the germline V gene. The CDR3 is made up of 14 amino acids. The V segment lost 10 bases and the J segment 3 bases; nucleotides outside the gene matches: 9. This chain's CDR3 is CAKRQGAGSYEQYF. DNA for the CDR3: TGTGCCAAACGACAGGGGGCCGGGAGCTACGAGCAGTACTTC. Variable domain in full (rest from reference TRBV2 and TRBJ2-7): EPEVTQTPSHQVTQMGQEVILRCVPISNHLYFYWYRQILGQKVEFLVSFYNNEISEKSEIFDDQFSVERPDGSNFTLKIRSTKLEDSAMYFCAKRQGAGSYEQYFGPGTRLTVT.

This rearrangement joins TRBV13 to TRBJ1-2; tentatively, D is TRBD1 (5 bases). V lost 5 bases, J lost 0 bases, and 7 bases lay in between. This CDR3 has 13 residues. Germline V gives CDR1 PRHDT, CDR2 FYEKMQ (reference sequence). The CDR3 DNA reads TGTGCCAGCAGCGGGGGTTCTAACTATGGCTACACCTTC. This translates into CASSGGSNYGYTF.

This rearrangement joins TRBV28 to TRBJ1-2, with D hard to call. The CDR3 runs 13 residues. Germline lookup yields CDR1 MDHEN and CDR2 SYDVKM. The V and J ends lost 5 bases and 3 bases respectively, with 10 bases between them. CDR3 sequence: CASSGTVDYGYTF. CDR3 in DNA: TGTGCCAGCAGTGGAACGGTGGACTATGGCTACACCTTC.

The chain uses TRBV28 and TRBJ2-2; D ambiguous. The V end lost 3 bases, the J end lost 4 bases, and 6 bases lay between the germline ends. The germline gives CDR1 MDHEN, CDR2 SYDVKM. The CDR3 is 13 residues long. The CDR3 DNA follows: TGTGCCAGCAGTTTTCTCAGCACCGGGGAGCTGTTTTTT. This sequence encodes CASSFLSTGELFF. Variable domain in full (rest from reference TRBV28 and TRBJ2-2): DVKVTQSSRYLVKRTGEKVFLECVQDMDHENMFWYRQDPGLGLRLIYFSYDVKMKEKGDIPEGYSVSREKKERFSLILESASTNQTSMYLCASSFLSTGELFFGEGSRLTVL.

The chain recombines TRBV4-1 with TRBJ2-7; no definite D call. Germline V gives CDR1 MGHRA, CDR2 YSYEKL. The ends were cut back, 1 base at V and 2 bases at J, with 12 bases in the middle. The CDR3 contains 15 residues. The CDR3 DNA follows: TGCGCCAGCAGCCAAGGGATGGGGAACCCCTACGAGCAGTACTTC. Protein sequence: CASSQGMGNPYEQYF.

The rearrangement uses TRBV27 and TRBJ2-7; 9 bases map to TRBD2. Germline V gives CDR1 MNHEY, CDR2 SMNVEV (reference sequence). Unmatched junction bases numbered 20, after V lost 4 bases and J lost 7 bases. This CDR3 spans 18 amino acids. CDR3 sequence: CASSSLGLIAGGNSEQYF. In nucleotides, the CDR3 is TGTGCCAGCAGTTCATTGGGGCTTATCGCGGGAGGGAATAGTGAGCAGTACTTC.